The 15 T cell receptor beta chains below come from one sample, sequenced in a study of shared clonotypes between healthy human individuals. Libraries were prepared by immunoSEQ multiplex PCR; TCRdb keeps only in-frame clonotypes and omits some of them. There are 780,000 or so clones in the sample; 55% to 80% occur only once, and more than 1.5% lies in the top ten. Sequencing used memory CD4+ T cells sorted from blood. The subset: CD45RA-negative fraction. These receptors all come from a woman in her thirties in good health.

The CDR3 DNA reads TGTGCCAGCAGTGAGGAGCGGGAGGAGACCCAGTACTTC. Translated: CASSEEREETQYF. J is TRBJ2-5 and V is TRBV6-1, with 8 bases matching TRBD2. With V trimmed by 3 bases and J by 5 bases, 2 bases remained unmatched. Germline-derived CDR1 and CDR2 are MNHNS and SASEGT. The CDR3 runs 13 residues.

This sequence joins TRBV19 and TRBJ2-7; TRBD1 agrees at 10 bases. This CDR3 comprises 14 residues. Looked up from germline, CDR1 is LNHDA and CDR2 is SQIVND (reference sequence). V gave up 5 bases and J gave up 5 bases; unmatched junction bases: 6. This CDR3 is CASSQPGQGNEQYF. The CDR3 DNA follows: TGTGCCAGTAGTCAACCGGGACAGGGGAACGAGCAGTACTTC.

In its sample, this clone was seen a few times. The rearrangement joins TRBV7-2 to TRBJ1-3, with D hard to call. This CDR3 spans 15 amino acids. Trimming pared 2 bases from V and 0 bases from J, leaving 8 bases between. Germline V gene data show CDR1 as SGHTA and CDR2 as FQGNSA. In DNA form, the CDR3 reads TGTGCCAGCAGCTTACAATGGAGCTCTGGAAACACCATATATTTT. Protein sequence: CASSLQWSSGNTIYF.

This clone was observed a handful of times. This chain joins TRBV5-1 and TRBJ2-6; 10 nucleotides line up with TRBD1. V was pared by 1 base and J by 2 bases, with 6 bases of the junction left unmatched. The CDR3 sequence is 18 residues long. Per the germline V gene, CDR1 is SGHRS and CDR2 is YFSETQ. The CDR3 is CASSLRGQGEAGANVLTF. CDR3 DNA sequence: TGCGCCAGCAGCTTGAGAGGACAGGGGGAGGCTGGGGCCAACGTCCTGACTTTC.

Notes on this clone: Within the sample, other DNA sequences also encode this same CDR3. The chain employs TRBV5-1 and TRBJ1-6; 9 bases are shared with TRBD1. CDR1 SGHRS and CDR2 YFSETQ come from the germline V gene. J lost 7 bases, V lost 0 bases, and 2 bases had no gene match. The CDR3 runs 15 residues. Here the CDR3 reads CASSLGDRDNSPLHF. The CDR3 region has the DNA TGCGCCAGCAGCTTGGGGGACAGGGACAATTCACCCCTCCACTTT.

Worth noting for this clone: The identical CDR3 is also encoded by other nucleotide sequences in the sample. J is TRBJ1-5 and V is TRBV5-1; 8 bases match TRBD1. The CDR3 spans 14 residues. Germline V gives CDR1 SGHRS, CDR2 YFSETQ. Trimming removed 2 bases from V and 5 bases from J; junction bases left unmatched: 3. The chain's CDR3 is CASSLGTGDQPQHF. CDR3 DNA: TGCGCCAGCAGCTTAGGGACAGGAGATCAGCCCCAGCATTTT.

The chain combines TRBV7-9 with TRBJ2-7; D uncertain. The CDR3 length is 13 residues. Germline CDR1 is SEHNR and CDR2 is FQNEAQ (reference sequence). Trimming removed 5 bases at V and 4 bases at J, with 12 bases between. The CDR3: CASSPEAVYEQYF. The CDR3 DNA follows: TGTGCCAGCAGCCCAGAGGCAGTGTACGAGCAGTACTTC.

The genes are TRBV25-1 and TRBJ2-2, with TRBD2 matching 10 bases. With 3 bases clipped from V and 0 bases from J, the junction kept 4 bases outside the gene matches. Per the germline V gene, CDR1 is MGHDK and CDR2 is SYGVNS. CDR3 length equals 17 residues. For the CDR3, the DNA is TGTGCCAGCAGTGAGGCTAGCGGGAGCACGAACACCGGGGAGCTGTTTTTT. Translating gives CASSEASGSTNTGELFF.

CDR3 sequence (DNA): TGTGCCAGCAGTCCCTGGGCCCTCTCTGGAAACACCATATATTTT. This codes for CASSPWALSGNTIYF. This chain connects TRBV27 to TRBJ1-3; D is unresolved. Germline loops: CDR1 MNHEY, CDR2 SMNVEV (reference sequence). Trimming removed 5 bases from V and 0 bases from J, with 11 bases in between. The CDR3 has 15 residues.

The chain links TRBV25-1 to TRBJ2-7; perhaps D is TRBD1 or TRBD2 (6 bases each). The CDR3 sequence is 15 residues long. Trimming removed 3 bases at V and 5 bases at J, with 17 bases between. Germline-derived CDR1 and CDR2 are MGHDK and SYGVNS. In DNA form, the CDR3 reads TGTGCCAGCAGTGATAAGGGGGAGGAGTTTAACGAGCAGTACTTC. Protein: CASSDKGEEFNEQYF.

This clone was recorded a few times. The genes are TRBV25-1 and TRBJ1-4; 9 bases are shared with TRBD1. Per germline, CDR1 MGHDK and CDR2 SYGVNS. This CDR3 has 18 amino acids. V shed 7 bases, J shed 5 bases, and the junction held 17 bases outside the gene matches. The CDR3 sequence: CASTRSSGQGSLNEKLFF. CDR3 DNA: TGTGCCAGCACTAGGTCATCGGGACAGGGCAGTTTAAATGAAAAACTGTTTTTT.

The genes are TRBV18 and TRBJ2-1, with TRBD1 identical over 7 bases. Germline values: CDR1 KGHSH, CDR2 LQKENI. J gave up 5 bases and V 4 bases, and 5 bases lay outside the gene matches. There are 14 residues in the CDR3. CDR3 DNA sequence: TGTGCCAGCTCACGAGACAGGGTAAACAATGAGCAGTTCTTC. Amino acids: CASSRDRVNNEQFF.

There are a few counts of this clone. The chain carries TRBV19 and TRBJ2-5; 9 bases align to TRBD1. Matching the DNA end better, TRBJ2-7 makes the J call doubtful. This CDR3 region has 16 residues. The V gene's germline CDR1 is LNHDA and CDR2 SQIVND (reference sequence). This CDR3 reads CASSIEEGTGSYEQYF. CDR3 coding DNA: TGTGCCAGTAGTATAGAGGAGGGGACAGGGTCCTACGAGCAGTACTTC.

This chain joins TRBV9 and TRBJ2-3; no clear D. The V gene's germline CDR1 is SGDLS and CDR2 YYNGEE. This CDR3 has 14 amino acids. The ends were cut back, 0 bases at V and 6 bases at J, with 11 bases in the middle. CDR3 sequence (DNA): TGTGCCAGCAGCGTAGGGGTTGACGGGGATACGCAGTATTTT. This translates into CASSVGVDGDTQYF.

This clone has more than one count but fewer than ten. The chain employs TRBV9 and TRBJ2-7, with D perhaps given as TRBD1 or TRBD2 (6 bases each). Germline V lookup: CDR1 SGDLS, CDR2 YYNGEE. There are 15 residues in the CDR3. The germline V and J ends were trimmed by 3 bases and 5 bases, with 18 bases remaining between them. The CDR3: CASSGRPSGAHEQYF. The CDR3 DNA is TGTGCCAGCAGCGGACGGCCCTCGGGGGCCCACGAGCAGTACTTC.